Sequencing of this T cell receptor (beta chain) was carried out in a study of regulatory T cells in long-lasting Graves disease. Germline assignment: CDR1 MNHEY and CDR2 SVGEGT. The V end was cut by 6 bases, the J end by 4 bases, with 12 bases between. This CDR3 comprises 13 residues. Time point noted: newly diagnosed GD, antithyroid drugs for less than 3 months. There was RNA extracted from PBMCs, and the TCR library was made from it. Those enrolled as patients came out of an endocrinology department in Xi'an, China. Combining iRepertoire HTBI primers with Arm-PCR of CDR3 regions, the authors built TCR beta libraries. TCRdb called the multiplex PCR reads again in MiXCR, with one record for every CDR3 protein. This table holds some 410,000 distinct CDR3 sequences, over 15% found once. Worth noting for this clonotype: Its antigen is not known.

General study points: Having only a small sample size may have limited accuracy.

The data were also submitted as part of a second study, on T cells in Graves' hyperthyroidism and ophthalmopathy. That paper notes: The study used the HTBI primer set for a first-round RT-PCR of the TCR CDR3. Before onset, ophthalmopathy was predicted by the model a median around 6.5 months earlier.

The V gene is TRBV6-2 or TRBV6-3, the J gene TRBJ1-1; D is unclear. Specimen: peripheral blood mononuclear cells (PBMCs), collected at new diagnosis, from a patient treated with antithyroid drugs. The TCR sequence derives from a young woman with Graves disease. The DNA for the CDR3 is TGTGCCAGCAGCACCCACGCCGGCACTGAAGCTTTCTTT. Its translation: CASSTHAGTEAFF.